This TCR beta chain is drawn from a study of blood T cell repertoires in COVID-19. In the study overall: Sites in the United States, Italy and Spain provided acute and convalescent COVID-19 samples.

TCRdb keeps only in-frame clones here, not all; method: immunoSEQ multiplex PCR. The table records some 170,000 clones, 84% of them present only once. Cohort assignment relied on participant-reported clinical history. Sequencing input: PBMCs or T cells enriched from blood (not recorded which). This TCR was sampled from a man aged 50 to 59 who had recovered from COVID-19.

For the CDR3, the DNA is TGTGCCAGCAGACAAGCAGGTTTCAGCTCTGGAAACACCATATATTTT. This encodes CASRQAGFSSGNTIYF. The rearrangement uses TRBV7-8 and TRBJ1-3; D is unresolved. Germline V gene sequence: CDR1 SGHVS, CDR2 FQNEAQ. The CDR3 totals 16 residues. Trimming pared 6 bases from V and 0 bases from J, leaving 15 bases between.